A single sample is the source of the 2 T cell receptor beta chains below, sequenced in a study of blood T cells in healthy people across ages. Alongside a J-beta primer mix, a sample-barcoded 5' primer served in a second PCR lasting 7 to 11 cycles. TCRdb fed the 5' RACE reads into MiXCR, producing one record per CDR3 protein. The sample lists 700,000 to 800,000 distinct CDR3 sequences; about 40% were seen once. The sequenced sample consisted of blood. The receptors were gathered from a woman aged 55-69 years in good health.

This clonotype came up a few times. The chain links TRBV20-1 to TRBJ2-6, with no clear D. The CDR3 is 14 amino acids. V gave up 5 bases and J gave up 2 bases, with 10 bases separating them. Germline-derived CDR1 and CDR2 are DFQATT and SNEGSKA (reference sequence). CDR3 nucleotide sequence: TGCAGTGCTCCGCAAGCAGCTGGGGCCAACGTCCTGACTTTC. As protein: CSAPQAAGANVLTF.

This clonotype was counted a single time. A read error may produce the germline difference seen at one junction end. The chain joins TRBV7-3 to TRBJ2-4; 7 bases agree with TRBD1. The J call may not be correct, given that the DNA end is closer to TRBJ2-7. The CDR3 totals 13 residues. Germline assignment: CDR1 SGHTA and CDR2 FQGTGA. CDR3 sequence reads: CAGSRGQAYEQYF. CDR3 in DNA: TGTGCCGGCAGCAGAGGACAGGCCTACGAGCAGTACTTC.